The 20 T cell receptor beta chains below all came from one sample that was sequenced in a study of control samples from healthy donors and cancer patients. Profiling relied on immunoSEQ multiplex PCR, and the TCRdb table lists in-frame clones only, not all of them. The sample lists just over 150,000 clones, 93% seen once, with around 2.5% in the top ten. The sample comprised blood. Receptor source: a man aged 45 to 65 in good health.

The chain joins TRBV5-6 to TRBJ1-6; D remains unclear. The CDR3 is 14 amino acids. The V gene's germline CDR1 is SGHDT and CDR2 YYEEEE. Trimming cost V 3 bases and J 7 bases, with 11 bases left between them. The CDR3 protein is CASSSGSPNSPLHF. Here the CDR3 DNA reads TGTGCCAGCAGCTCGGGGTCGCCGAATTCACCCCTCCACTTT.

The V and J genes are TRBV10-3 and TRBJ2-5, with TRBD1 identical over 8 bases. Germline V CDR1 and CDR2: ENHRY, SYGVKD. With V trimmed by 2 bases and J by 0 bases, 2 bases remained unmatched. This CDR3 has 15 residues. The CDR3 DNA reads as TGTGCCATCAGTGAGAGGACAGGGAACCAAGAGACCCAGTACTTC. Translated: CAISERTGNQETQYF.

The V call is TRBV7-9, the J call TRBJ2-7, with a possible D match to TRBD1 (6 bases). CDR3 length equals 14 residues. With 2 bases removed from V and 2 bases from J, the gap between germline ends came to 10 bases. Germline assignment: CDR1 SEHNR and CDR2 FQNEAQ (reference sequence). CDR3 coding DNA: TGTGCCAGCAGCTTACAACAGGGACCCTACGAGCAGTACTTC. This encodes CASSLQQGPYEQYF.

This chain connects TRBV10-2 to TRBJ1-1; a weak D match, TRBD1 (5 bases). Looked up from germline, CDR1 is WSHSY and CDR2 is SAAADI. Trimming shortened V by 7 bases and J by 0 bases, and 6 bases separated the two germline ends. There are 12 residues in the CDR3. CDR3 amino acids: CASMGLNTEAFF. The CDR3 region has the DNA TGCGCCAGCATGGGGCTGAACACTGAAGCTTTCTTT.

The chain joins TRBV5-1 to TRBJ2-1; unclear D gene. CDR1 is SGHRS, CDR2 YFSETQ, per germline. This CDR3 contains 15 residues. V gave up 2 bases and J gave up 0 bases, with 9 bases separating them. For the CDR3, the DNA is TGCGCCAGCAGCTTAATACAGAGCTCCTACAATGAGCAGTTCTTC. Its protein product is CASSLIQSSYNEQFF.

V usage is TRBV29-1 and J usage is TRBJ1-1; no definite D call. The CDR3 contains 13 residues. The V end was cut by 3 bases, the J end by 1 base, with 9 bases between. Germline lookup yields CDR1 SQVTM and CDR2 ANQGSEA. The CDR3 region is CSVEAQQNTEAFF. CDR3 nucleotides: TGCAGCGTTGAGGCCCAGCAGAACACTGAAGCTTTCTTT.

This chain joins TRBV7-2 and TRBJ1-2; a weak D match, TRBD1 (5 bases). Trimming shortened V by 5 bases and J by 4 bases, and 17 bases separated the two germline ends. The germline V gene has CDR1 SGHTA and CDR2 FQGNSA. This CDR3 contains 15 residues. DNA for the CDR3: TGTGCCAGCAGCCAACCAAAGGGGCGCGGCTATGGCTACACCTTC. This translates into CASSQPKGRGYGYTF.

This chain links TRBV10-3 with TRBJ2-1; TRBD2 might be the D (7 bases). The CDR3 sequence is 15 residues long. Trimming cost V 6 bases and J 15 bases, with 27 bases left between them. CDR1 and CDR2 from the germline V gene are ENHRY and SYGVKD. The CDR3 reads CAIRQGLGGPEVSFF. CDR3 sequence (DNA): TGTGCCATCAGACAGGGCCTGGGAGGGCCCGAGGTGTCGTTCTTC.

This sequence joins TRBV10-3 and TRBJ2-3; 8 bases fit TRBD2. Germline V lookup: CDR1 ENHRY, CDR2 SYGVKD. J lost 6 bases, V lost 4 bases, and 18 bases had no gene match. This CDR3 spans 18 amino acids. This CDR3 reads CAISGPSGSILVSDTQYF. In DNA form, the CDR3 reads TGTGCCATCAGTGGGCCGAGCGGGAGTATCCTGGTTTCGGATACGCAGTATTTT.

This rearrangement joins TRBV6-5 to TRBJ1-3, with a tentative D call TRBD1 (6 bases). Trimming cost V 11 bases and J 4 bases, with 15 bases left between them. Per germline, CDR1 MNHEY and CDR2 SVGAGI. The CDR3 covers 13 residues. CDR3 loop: CAAGAWLGNTIYF. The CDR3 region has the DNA TGTGCCGCGGGGGCTTGGTTAGGAAACACCATATATTTT.

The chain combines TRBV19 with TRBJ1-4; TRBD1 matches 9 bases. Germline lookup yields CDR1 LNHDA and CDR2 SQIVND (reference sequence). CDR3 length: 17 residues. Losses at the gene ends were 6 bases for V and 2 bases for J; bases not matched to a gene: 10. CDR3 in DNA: TGTGCCAGTAGGAGCCGGACAGGGGATTCCACTAATGAAAAACTGTTTTTT. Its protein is CASRSRTGDSTNEKLFF.

This CDR3 reads CASSPWGGANVLTF. DNA for the CDR3: TGTGCCAGCAGCCCCTGGGGTGGGGCCAACGTCCTGACTTTC. This rearrangement joins TRBV11-2 to TRBJ2-6; D remains ambiguous. The ends were cut back, 5 bases at V and 3 bases at J, with 8 bases in the middle. The CDR3 consists of 14 residues. The germline CDR1 and CDR2 sequences are SGHAT and FQNNGV.

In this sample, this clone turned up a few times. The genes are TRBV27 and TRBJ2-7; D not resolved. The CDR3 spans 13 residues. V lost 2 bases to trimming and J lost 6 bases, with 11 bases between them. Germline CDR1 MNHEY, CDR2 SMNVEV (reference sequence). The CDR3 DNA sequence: TGTGCCAGCAGTTTAAAGCCACACAGCGAGCAGTACTTC. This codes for CASSLKPHSEQYF.

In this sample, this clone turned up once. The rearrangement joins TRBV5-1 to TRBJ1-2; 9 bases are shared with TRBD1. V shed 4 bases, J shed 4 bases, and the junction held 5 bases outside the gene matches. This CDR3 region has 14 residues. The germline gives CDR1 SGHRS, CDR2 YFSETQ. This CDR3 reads CASSLGQGIYGYTF. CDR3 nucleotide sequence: TGCGCCAGCAGCCTCGGACAGGGGATCTATGGCTACACCTTC.

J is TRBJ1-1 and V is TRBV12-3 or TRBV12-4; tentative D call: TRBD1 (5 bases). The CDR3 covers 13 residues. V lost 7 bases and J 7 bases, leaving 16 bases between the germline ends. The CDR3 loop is CASILGAGFEAFF. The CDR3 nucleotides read TGTGCCAGCATCCTAGGAGCAGGGTTTGAAGCTTTCTTT.

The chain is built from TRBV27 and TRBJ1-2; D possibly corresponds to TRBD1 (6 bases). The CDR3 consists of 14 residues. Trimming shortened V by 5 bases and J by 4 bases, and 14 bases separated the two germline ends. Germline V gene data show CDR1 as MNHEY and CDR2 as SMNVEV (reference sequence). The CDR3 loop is CASSEGGGLYGYTF. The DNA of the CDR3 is TGTGCCAGCAGTGAGGGAGGGGGACTCTATGGCTACACCTTC.

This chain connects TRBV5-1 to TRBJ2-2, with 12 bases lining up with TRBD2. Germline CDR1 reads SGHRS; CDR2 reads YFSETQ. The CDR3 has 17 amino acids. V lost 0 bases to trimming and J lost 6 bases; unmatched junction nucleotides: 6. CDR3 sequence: CASSLAPGLAGPGELFF. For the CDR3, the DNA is TGCGCCAGCAGCTTGGCACCGGGACTAGCGGGCCCCGGGGAGCTGTTTTTT.

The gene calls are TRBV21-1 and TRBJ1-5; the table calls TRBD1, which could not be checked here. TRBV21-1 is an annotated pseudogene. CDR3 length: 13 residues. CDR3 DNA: TGTGCCAGCAGCCACAGATACAATCAGCCCCAGCATTTT. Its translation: CASSHRYNQPQHF.

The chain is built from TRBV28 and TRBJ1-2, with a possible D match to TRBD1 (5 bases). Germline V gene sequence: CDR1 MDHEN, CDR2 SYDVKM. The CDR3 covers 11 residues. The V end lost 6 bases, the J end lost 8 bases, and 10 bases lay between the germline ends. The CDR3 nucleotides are TGTGCCAGCAGGTGGCGGGACGGCTACACCTTC. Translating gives CASRWRDGYTF.

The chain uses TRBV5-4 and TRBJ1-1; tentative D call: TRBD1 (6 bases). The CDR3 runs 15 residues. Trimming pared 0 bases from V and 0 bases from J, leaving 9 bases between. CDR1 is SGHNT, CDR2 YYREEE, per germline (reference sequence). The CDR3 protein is CASSLGGGMNTEAFF. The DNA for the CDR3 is TGTGCCAGCAGCTTGGGGGGGGGCATGAACACTGAAGCTTTCTTT. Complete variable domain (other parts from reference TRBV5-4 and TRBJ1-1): ETGVTQSPTHLIKTRGQQVTLRCSSQSGHNTVSWYQQALGQGPQFIFQYYREEENGRGNFPPRFSGLQFPNYSSELNVNALELDDSALYLCASSLGGGMNTEAFFGQGTRLTVV.